This T cell receptor (beta chain) came from a study of response to subunit inactivated influenza vaccine. Study findings and constraints: Seasonal influenza vaccination, on each occasion, was suggested by the authors to recruit few new T cells.

V lost 0 bases to trimming and J lost 4 bases, with 15 bases between them. Germline CDR1 reads SGHRS; CDR2 reads YFSETQ. This CDR3 has 16 amino acids. Concerning this clonotype itself: The antigen remains unidentified.

TCRdb independently ran MiXCR on the RT-PCR reads; one entry per CDR3 protein. The sample contains some 800,000 distinct CDR3 sequences, less than 25% of which appear only once. This TCR was recovered from a man aged 50 or older who received an inactivated influenza vaccine. This specimen was PBMCs from blood, taken 4 to 6 days after vaccination. V and J are TRBV5-1 and TRBJ2-3; tentatively, D is TRBD2 (6 bases). CDR3 amino acids: CASSLGRAGGADTQYF. In DNA, the CDR3 is TGCGCCAGCAGCTTGGGTCGAGCGGGTGGAGCAGATACGCAGTATTTT. The whole variable domain, remainder taken from reference TRBV5-1 and TRBJ2-3, is KAGVTQTPRYLIKTRGQQVTLSCSPISGHRSVSWYQQTPGQGLQFLFEYFSETQRNKGNFPGRFSGRQFSNSRSEMNVSTLELGDSALYLCASSLGRAGGADTQYFGPGTRLTVL.